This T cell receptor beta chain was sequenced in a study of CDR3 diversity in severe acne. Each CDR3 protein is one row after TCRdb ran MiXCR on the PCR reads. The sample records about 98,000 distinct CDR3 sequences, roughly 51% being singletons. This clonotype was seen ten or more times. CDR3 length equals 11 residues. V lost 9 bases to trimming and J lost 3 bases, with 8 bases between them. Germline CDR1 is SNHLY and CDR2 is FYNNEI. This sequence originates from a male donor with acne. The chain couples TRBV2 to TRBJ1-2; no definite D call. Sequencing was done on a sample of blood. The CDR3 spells CARRGDYGYTF. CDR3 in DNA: TGTGCCAGACGGGGAGACTATGGCTACACCTTC.